This entry lists 30 T cell receptor beta chains sequenced from one sample in a study of prognosis after radiotherapy for stage I lung cancer. TCR beta CDR3 was amplified from genomic DNA by two-round multiplex PCR. TRBV and TRBJ genes each had their own specific primers in first-round PCR. One entry per CDR3 protein, called by TCRdb with MiXCR from the multiplex PCR reads. The sample lists approximately 18,000 distinct CDR3 sequences, 50% occurring once. The sequenced sample was PBMCs, obtained before or after stereotactic body radiation therapy (not recorded which). These receptors all come from a donor over 45 with non-small cell lung cancer.

This clonotype was picked up many times. This sequence joins TRBV19 and TRBJ2-5, with 12 bases that match TRBD2. Per germline, CDR1 LNHDA and CDR2 SQIVND (reference sequence). Trimming at V came to 5 bases and at J to 5 bases, leaving 9 bases not matched to a gene. The CDR3 is 16 residues long. The DNA for the CDR3 is TGTGCCAGTAGTTCCAGGACTAGCGGGACGGGGGAGACCCAGTACTTC. Its translation: CASSSRTSGTGETQYF.

The V call is TRBV7-2, the J call TRBJ2-3; D is unresolved. CDR1 SGHTA and CDR2 FQGNSA come from the germline V gene. The ends were cut back, 3 bases at V and 3 bases at J, with 1 base in the middle. CDR3 length: 11 residues. Written as DNA, the CDR3 is TGTGCCAGCAGCTTGACAGATACGCAGTATTTT. Its protein product is CASSLTDTQYF.

The V gene is TRBV11-2, the J gene TRBJ2-1, with 8 bases identical to TRBD2. The germline CDR1 and CDR2 sequences are SGHAT and FQNNGV. V lost 0 bases, J lost 9 bases, and 22 bases stayed unmatched. This CDR3 region has 20 residues. In nucleotides, the CDR3 is TGTGCCAGCAGCTTAGATATTCGGGCAGGGAAGGGAGCGGGAGCATGTGAGCAGTTCTTC. It yields the protein CASSLDIRAGKGAGACEQFF.

This clonotype was seen ten or more times. The chain couples TRBV7-6 to TRBJ1-1, with D hard to call. Per the germline V gene, CDR1 is SGHVS and CDR2 is FNYEAQ. V was trimmed by 1 base and J by 3 bases, leaving 12 bases between them. The CDR3 contains 15 residues. The chain's CDR3 is CASSLVPGRDTEAFF. CDR3 sequence (DNA): TGTGCCAGCAGCTTAGTTCCGGGGAGGGACACTGAAGCTTTCTTT.

As for this clonotype: At one of its ends the junction is not consistent with the germline gene, which may arise from a read error. This chain links TRBV19 with TRBJ2-1; the match to TRBD2 covers 8 bases. The CDR3 runs 17 residues. Germline lookup yields CDR1 LNHDA and CDR2 SQIVND (reference sequence). The CDR3 region has the DNA TGTGCCAGTAGTGGGGGCTTAGCGGGATCATCCTACAATGAGCATTTCTTC. Translation: CASSGGLAGSSYNEHFF. The whole variable domain, filled in from reference TRBV19 and TRBJ2-1, reads DGGITQSPKYLFRKEGQNVTLSCEQNLNHDAMYWYRQDPGQGLRLIYYSQIVNDFQKGDIAEGYSVSREKKESFPLTVTSAQKNPTAFYLCASSGGLAGSSYNEHFFGPGTRLTVL.

The rearrangement uses TRBV28 and TRBJ2-7; 9 bases are a match to TRBD2. Germline V gives CDR1 MDHEN, CDR2 SYDVKM. This CDR3 is 16 amino acids long. The J segment lost 3 bases and the V segment lost 2 bases, leaving 8 bases of the junction unmatched. The CDR3 region is CASSLQTRLADYEQYF. In DNA, the CDR3 is TGTGCCAGCAGTTTACAAACTCGACTAGCGGACTACGAGCAGTACTTC.

With respect to this clonotype: This likely reflects a read error, since a far larger clone is one base away. The J gene is TRBJ2-1, the V gene TRBV6-8; 10 bases fit TRBD2. This CDR3 contains 15 residues. The V gene's germline CDR1 is MNHGY and CDR2 SAAAGT. The V and J ends lost 2 bases and 8 bases, in that order; junction bases with no gene match: 6. CDR3 DNA: TGTGCCAGCAGTTACGGAGCGGGAGGGCCATATGAGCAGTTCTTC. Protein product: CASSYGAGGPYEQFF.

The gene calls are TRBV28 and TRBJ2-1, with 13 bases aligning to TRBD2. J gave up 8 bases and V 3 bases, and 7 bases lay outside the gene matches. This CDR3 contains 16 residues. Germline V lookup: CDR1 MDHEN, CDR2 SYDVKM. The CDR3 DNA is TGTGCCAGCAGTTTTAGGGGGACTAGCGGGATTCATGAGCAGTTCTTC. Protein sequence: CASSFRGTSGIHEQFF.

This clonotype was picked up one time. J is TRBJ2-6 and V is TRBV20-1, with no clear D. Per the germline V gene, CDR1 is DFQATT and CDR2 is SNEGSKA (reference sequence). The CDR3 is made up of 13 amino acids. The V end lost 5 bases, the J end lost 0 bases, and 5 bases lay between the germline ends. The CDR3: CSAPDSGANVLTF. In nucleotides, the CDR3 is TGCAGTGCTCCAGACTCTGGGGCCAACGTCCTGACTTTC.

This clonotype was seen at least ten times. This sequence joins TRBV30 and TRBJ2-7; D tentatively fits TRBD1 or TRBD2 (5 bases each). This CDR3 has 12 amino acids. CDR1 GTSNPN and CDR2 SVGIG come from the germline V gene (reference sequence). V dropped 0 bases and J dropped 3 bases, with 6 bases sitting between them. CDR3 region: CAWSVRGYEQYF. The CDR3, as DNA: TGTGCCTGGAGTGTGAGGGGCTACGAGCAGTACTTC.

The rearrangement links TRBV6-2 or TRBV6-3 to TRBJ2-1, with 7 bases lining up with TRBD1. The CDR3 runs to 15 residues. Germline trimming cut 6 bases from V and 4 bases from J; bases unmatched to any gene: 9. CDR1 is MNHEY, CDR2 SVGEGT, per germline. CDR3 sequence reads: CASSPGKGAYNEQFF. The DNA of the CDR3 is TGTGCCAGCAGCCCGGGGAAGGGGGCATACAATGAGCAGTTCTTC.

This clonotype occurred many times. The genes are TRBV5-5 and TRBJ2-7; D is possibly TRBD1 (6 bases). The germline V and J ends were trimmed by 6 bases and 2 bases, with 12 bases remaining between them. Germline CDR1 and CDR2: SGHKS and YYEKEE (reference sequence). This CDR3 comprises 13 residues. The CDR3 DNA reads TGTGCCAGCAACAGAACAGGGACCTACGAGCAGTACTTC. Protein: CASNRTGTYEQYF.

This rearrangement joins TRBV6-5 to TRBJ1-3, with D tentatively TRBD1 (6 bases). Germline-derived CDR1 and CDR2 are MNHEY and SVGAGI. The CDR3 has 17 amino acids. V dropped 0 bases and J dropped 0 bases, with 12 bases sitting between them. CDR3 sequence reads: CASSYSAGHSSGNTIYF. CDR3 DNA sequence: TGTGCCAGCAGTTACTCAGCGGGACACAGCTCTGGAAACACCATATATTTT.

This sequence joins TRBV12-3 or TRBV12-4 and TRBJ1-2; 9 bases map to TRBD1. This CDR3 has 14 residues. J lost 1 base, V lost 4 bases, and 1 base had no gene match. As DNA, the CDR3 is TGTGCCAGCAGTTCGGGACAGGGTAACTATGGCTACACCTTC. It translates to CASSSGQGNYGYTF.

As to this clonotype: A far larger clone differs by one base, so this is likely a read error. The rearrangement joins TRBV6-2 or TRBV6-3 to TRBJ1-1; unclear D gene. This CDR3 spans 14 amino acids. Germline V gives CDR1 MNHEY, CDR2 SVGEGT. CDR3 loop: CASIYIGGMDGAFF. The CDR3 DNA is TGTGCCAGCATTTACATAGGCGGAATGGATGGAGCTTTCTTT.

This clonotype was detected many times. The CDR3 DNA is TGTGCCAGCAGTGGGGATTACAATGAGCAGTTCTTC. Protein product: CASSGDYNEQFF. The chain is built from TRBV2 and TRBJ2-1; D is unclear. CDR3 length: 12 amino acids. V was trimmed by 4 bases and J by 4 bases, leaving 5 bases between them. The germline gives CDR1 SNHLY, CDR2 FYNNEI.

The CDR3 nucleotides read TGTGCCAGCGGAGAGGCGGGTAACACTGAAGCTTTCTTT. Protein product: CASGEAGNTEAFF. The chain couples TRBV6-2 or TRBV6-3 to TRBJ1-1; D is uncertain. Trimming took off 8 bases at V and 2 bases at J, with 12 bases between the two ends. The CDR3 is 13 residues long. Germline V gene sequence: CDR1 MNHEY, CDR2 SVGEGT.

The genes are TRBV19 and TRBJ2-1; 9 nucleotides agree with TRBD1. V was clipped by 8 bases and J by 13 bases; unmatched bases: 15. The V gene's germline CDR1 is LNHDA and CDR2 SQIVND (reference sequence). This CDR3 has 14 amino acids. CDR3 loop: CASFPGQGVGDQFF. The CDR3 coding sequence is TGTGCCAGTTTCCCGGGACAGGGAGTTGGTGATCAGTTCTTC. Looking up the rest from reference TRBV19 and TRBJ2-1 gives the full variable domain: DGGITQSPKYLFRKEGQNVTLSCEQNLNHDAMYWYRQDPGQGLRLIYYSQIVNDFQKGDIAEGYSVSREKKESFPLTVTSAQKNPTAFYLCASFPGQGVGDQFFGPGTRLTVL.

The chain is built from TRBV27 and TRBJ1-2; maybe TRBD1 (6 bases). V lost 3 bases to trimming and J lost 10 bases, with 21 bases between them. The CDR3 covers 15 residues. Germline CDR1 and CDR2: MNHEY and SMNVEV (reference sequence). The CDR3 coding sequence is TGTGCCAGCAGTTTCGCAGGGACATGGGGCCGGGACTACACCTTC. This translates into CASSFAGTWGRDYTF.

Many counts were recorded for this clonotype. The chain has TRBV15 and TRBJ2-7, with 7 bases that match TRBD1. Germline CDR1 and CDR2: LNHNV and YYDKDF (reference sequence). After removal of 5 bases from V and 5 bases from J, the junction contained 9 bases not matched to a gene. The CDR3 spans 14 residues. The CDR3 sequence is CATSDGQEAHEQYF. CDR3 coding DNA: TGTGCCACCAGCGACGGACAGGAGGCCCACGAGCAGTACTTC.

This clonotype was observed many times. The J gene is TRBJ2-1, the V gene TRBV4-1; the match to TRBD2 covers 12 bases. This CDR3 has 16 residues. V dropped 0 bases and J dropped 7; count of bases not matched to a gene: 4. In germline, CDR1 is MGHRA, CDR2 YSYEKL. The chain's CDR3 is CASSQDLGTSGNEQFF. CDR3 nucleotide sequence: TGCGCCAGCAGCCAAGATCTTGGGACTAGCGGGAATGAGCAGTTCTTC.

This clonotype was seen at least ten times. This chain uses TRBV7-2 with TRBJ1-2, with 7 bases identical to TRBD1. This CDR3 has 16 residues. Germline assignment: CDR1 SGHTA and CDR2 FQGNSA. Trimming removed 2 bases from V and 4 bases from J; junction bases left unmatched: 10. Written as DNA, the CDR3 is TGTGCCAGCAGCTTAAGAGGGGACAGCTTATCCTATGGCTACACCTTC. It encodes CASSLRGDSLSYGYTF.

The V and J genes are TRBV5-1 and TRBJ2-3; 10 positions agree with TRBD2. The CDR3 covers 16 residues. The V and J ends lost 0 bases and 5 bases, in that order; junction bases with no gene match: 6. CDR1 SGHRS and CDR2 YFSETQ come from the germline V gene. This chain's CDR3 is CASSLVGTSERDTQYF. The CDR3 bases are TGCGCCAGCAGCTTGGTTGGGACTAGCGAACGAGATACGCAGTATTTT.

This clonotype occurred many times. The rearrangement joins TRBV20-1 to TRBJ2-1; 12 nucleotides line up with TRBD2. The trim removed 6 bases at V and 8 bases at J, leaving 5 bases unmatched. CDR3 size: 13 residues. CDR1 and CDR2 from the germline V gene are DFQATT and SNEGSKA (reference sequence). Here the CDR3 DNA reads TGCAGTGCCCCGGGACTAGCGGGCTATGAGCAGTTCTTC. Protein product: CSAPGLAGYEQFF.

J is TRBJ2-7 and V is TRBV30, with 8 bases aligning to TRBD2. This CDR3 spans 14 amino acids. The germline V gene encodes CDR1 GTSNPN and CDR2 SVGIG (reference sequence). Germline trimming cut 0 bases from V and 2 bases from J; bases unmatched to any gene: 3. This CDR3 is CAWSVNSGTYEQYF. CDR3 DNA sequence: TGTGCCTGGAGTGTAAATAGCGGGACCTACGAGCAGTACTTC.

There are many counts of this clonotype. The gene calls are TRBV29-1 and TRBJ2-1, with 7 positions matching TRBD2. J was trimmed by 2 bases and V by 7 bases; bases with no gene match: 8. The CDR3 contains 14 residues. The germline V gene has CDR1 SQVTM and CDR2 ANQGSEA. CDR3 loop: CSASSGRTYNEQFF. CDR3 in DNA: TGCAGCGCCTCTAGCGGCCGCACCTACAATGAGCAGTTCTTC.

Turning to this clonotype: One junction end disagrees with the germline gene, perhaps due to a read error. J is TRBJ2-7 and V is TRBV28; weak D call: TRBD2 (6 bases). The CDR3 has 11 residues. From germline, CDR1 is MDHEN and CDR2 SYDVKM. The CDR3 is CANSAGYEHYF. CDR3 DNA: TGTGCCAACAGTGCGGGGTACGAGCATTACTTC.

This clonotype was recorded at least ten times. The V and J genes are TRBV28 and TRBJ2-3; 8 positions agree with TRBD2. The CDR3 is 17 residues long. Germline CDR1 MDHEN, CDR2 SYDVKM. The junction had 12 bases not matched to a gene; V was cut back by 5 bases and J by 2 bases. The CDR3 region is CASSTPYGRADTDTQYF. The CDR3 region has the DNA TGTGCCAGCAGTACACCATACGGGAGGGCCGACACAGATACGCAGTATTTT.

On this clonotype itself: This sequence is one base from a far larger clone and is likely a read error. The chain is built from TRBV19 and TRBJ2-5, with a tentative D call TRBD2 (6 bases). The better agreement between TRBJ2-1 and the DNA end casts doubt on the J call. The V gene's germline CDR1 is LNHDA and CDR2 SQIVND (reference sequence). CDR3 length: 13 amino acids. The CDR3 DNA sequence: TGTGCCAGCAGTGAAGCTAGCGTGACGGGGCAGTTCTTC. Amino acid sequence: CASSEASVTGQFF.

This chain connects TRBV6-1 to TRBJ1-2; possibly TRBD1 for D (5 bases). V was clipped by 8 bases and J by 6 bases, with 13 bases between them. The CDR3 loop spans 12 amino acids. Germline V gene lookup returns CDR1 MNHNS and CDR2 SASEGT. This CDR3 reads CASYGGVDGYTF. The CDR3 coding sequence is TGTGCCAGCTATGGGGGAGTTGATGGCTACACCTTC.